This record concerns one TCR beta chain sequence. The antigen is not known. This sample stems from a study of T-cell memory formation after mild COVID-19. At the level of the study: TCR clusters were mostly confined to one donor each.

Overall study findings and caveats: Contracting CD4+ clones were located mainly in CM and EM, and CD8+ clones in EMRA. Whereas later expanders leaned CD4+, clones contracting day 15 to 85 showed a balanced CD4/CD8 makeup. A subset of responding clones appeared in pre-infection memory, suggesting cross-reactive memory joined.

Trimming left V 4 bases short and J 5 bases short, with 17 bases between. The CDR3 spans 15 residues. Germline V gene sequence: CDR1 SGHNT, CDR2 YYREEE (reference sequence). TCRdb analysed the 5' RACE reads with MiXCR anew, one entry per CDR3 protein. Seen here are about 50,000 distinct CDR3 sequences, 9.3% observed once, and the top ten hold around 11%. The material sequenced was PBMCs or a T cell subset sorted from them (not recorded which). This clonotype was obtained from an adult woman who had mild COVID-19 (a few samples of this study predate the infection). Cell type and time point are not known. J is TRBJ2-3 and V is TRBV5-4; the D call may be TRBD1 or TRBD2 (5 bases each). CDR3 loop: CASSPEGRGGDTQYF. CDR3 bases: TGTGCCAGCAGCCCTGAGGGCCGTGGGGGAGATACGCAGTATTTT.